One T cell receptor beta chain is described in this entry. The antigen is not known. This specimen comes from a study of beta chain features in type 1 diabetes. Trimming pared 4 bases from V and 9 bases from J, leaving 21 bases between. From germline, CDR1 is SGHTA and CDR2 FQGTGA. The CDR3 sequence is 15 residues long. General study findings and limits: PCR might show a preference for shorter templates, equally across patients and controls. Moderate but significant shortening of TCRB CDR3s was recorded in all four CD4+ subsets from Type 1 diabetes patients.

CD4+ naive, central memory, regulatory and stem cell-like memory subsets were isolated by sorting on CD45RO/CCR7/CD25/CD127/CD95/CD27. Reverse transcribing all isolated RNA meant expressed TCRB transcripts were sequenced. Clones were read by immunoSEQ multiplex PCR, and TCRdb kept only the in-frame ones, dropping some. The table includes some 350,000 clones, less than 15% detected once. The V call is TRBV7-3, the J call TRBJ2-5; tentative D call: TRBD2 (6 bases). The sequencing input was naive CD4+ T cells from blood. This receptor was identified in a woman between 18 and 29 years old with type 1 diabetes. Here the CDR3 reads CASSSNPGVAESQYF. DNA of the CDR3: TGTGCCAGCAGCTCGAACCCGGGAGTCGCCGAATCCCAGTACTTC.